These 25 T cell receptor beta chains were all obtained from the same sample, sequenced in a study of blood T cell repertoires in COVID-19 (dated by TCRdb to the early 2020s). Library preparation was by the immunoSEQ multiplex PCR assay. TCRdb's version of the immuneACCESS table is confined to in-frame rearrangements and falls short of the full clone set. An unresolved V gene accounts for under half of the shortfall where checked; the remainder is of unknown origin. The sample has fewer than 250,000 clones on record, under 90% of them singletons. Approximately 20% of the sample rests with the top ten. The sequencing sample was made of peripheral blood. These receptors came from a man aged 25 to 40 with active or convalescent COVID-19.

This clone has only one observation. The chain is built from TRBV5-1 and TRBJ2-3; maybe TRBD1 (5 bases). CDR1 is SGHRS, CDR2 YFSETQ, per germline. This CDR3 is 15 amino acids long. Trimming pared 5 bases from V and 1 base from J, leaving 14 bases between. In DNA, the CDR3 is TGCGCCAGCAGTTGGGGCCCAGGAGGCACAGATACGCAGTATTTT. This gives the protein CASSWGPGGTDTQYF.

The chain is built from TRBV5-1 and TRBJ1-1, with D tentatively TRBD1 (6 bases). The V gene lost 0 bases and the J gene lost 4 bases, with 7 bases spanning the gap. From germline, CDR1 is SGHRS and CDR2 YFSETQ. This CDR3 comprises 13 residues. The CDR3 DNA is TGCGCCAGCAGCTTGGGACAGGCCACTGAAGCTTTCTTT. As protein: CASSLGQATEAFF. Filled out from reference TRBV5-1 and TRBJ1-1, the complete variable domain reads KAGVTQTPRYLIKTRGQQVTLSCSPISGHRSVSWYQQTPGQGLQFLFEYFSETQRNKGNFPGRFSGRQFSNSRSEMNVSTLELGDSALYLCASSLGQATEAFFGQGTRLTVV.

Here the CDR3 DNA reads TGTGCCAGCGGGTCGGGACAGACCATCCTAGCCAAAAACATTCAGTACTTC. Translating it yields CASGSGQTILAKNIQYF. The chain has TRBV27 and TRBJ2-4, with 7 bases that match TRBD1. From germline, CDR1 is MNHEY and CDR2 SMNVEV (reference sequence). The V gene end was trimmed by 8 bases and the J gene end by 0 bases; junction bases not matched to a gene: 13. The CDR3 is made up of 17 amino acids.

CDR3 bases: TGTGCCAGCAGTGAAATTGGCCAGGGGCATAATGAGCAGTTCTTC. Translation: CASSEIGQGHNEQFF. The chain links TRBV6-1 to TRBJ2-1, with D possibly matching TRBD1 (6 bases). Germline V gene sequence: CDR1 MNHNS, CDR2 SASEGT. The ends were cut back, 2 bases at V and 7 bases at J, with 15 bases in the middle. The CDR3 sequence is 15 residues long.

This clone showed up just once. The J gene is TRBJ2-3, the V gene TRBV27; D uncertain. V was shortened by 2 bases and J by 0 bases, with 9 bases between the two germline ends. Germline loops: CDR1 MNHEY, CDR2 SMNVEV (reference sequence). This CDR3 is built from 15 residues. CDR3 nucleotides: TGTGCCAGCAGTTTAGACTTTCCTAGCACAGATACGCAGTATTTT. This codes for CASSLDFPSTDTQYF.

In this sample, this clone turned up a few times. V usage is TRBV7-2 and J usage is TRBJ1-2, with 10 bases identical to TRBD1. V dropped 5 bases and J dropped 5; count of bases not matched to a gene: 8. Germline V CDR1 and CDR2: SGHTA, FQGNSA. This CDR3 contains 15 residues. The CDR3 spells CASSPRGDRGYGYTF. The CDR3 nucleotides are TGTGCCAGCAGCCCCCGAGGGGACAGGGGTTATGGCTACACCTTC.

CDR3 nucleotide sequence: TGTGCCAGCAACACCGGGACAGTGTTCTACGAGCAGTACTTC. This sequence encodes CASNTGTVFYEQYF. The chain is built from TRBV5-8 and TRBJ2-7; 7 bases line up with TRBD1. V lost 6 bases and J lost 3; bases outside the gene matches: 9. The CDR3 totals 14 residues. CDR1 SGHTS and CDR2 YDEGEE come from the germline V gene.

This clone came up a few times. This chain links TRBV5-1 with TRBJ1-1, with D tentatively TRBD1 (6 bases). Trimming removed 0 bases from V and 1 base from J, with 10 bases in between. CDR1 and CDR2 (germline): SGHRS, YFSETQ. The CDR3 loop spans 15 amino acids. This CDR3 is CASSLDGQPNTEAFF. The CDR3 nucleotides read TGCGCCAGCAGCTTGGATGGACAGCCGAACACTGAAGCTTTCTTT. The entire variable domain, with the rest obtained from reference TRBV5-1 and TRBJ1-1, is as follows: KAGVTQTPRYLIKTRGQQVTLSCSPISGHRSVSWYQQTPGQGLQFLFEYFSETQRNKGNFPGRFSGRQFSNSRSEMNVSTLELGDSALYLCASSLDGQPNTEAFFGQGTRLTVV.

In DNA form, the CDR3 reads TGTGCCACCAGTGGAGGACTAGCGGGGGGCGGCCACCACAATGAGCAGTTCTTC. Translation: CATSGGLAGGGHHNEQFF. The chain is built from TRBV24-1 and TRBJ2-1; 14 bases agree with TRBD2. CDR3 size: 18 residues. Germline CDR1 and CDR2: KGHDR and SFDVKD. V lost 5 bases to trimming and J lost 5 bases; unmatched junction nucleotides: 10.

J is TRBJ2-1 and V is TRBV30; 7 nucleotides align to TRBD2. The CDR3 contains 15 residues. Germline values: CDR1 GTSNPN, CDR2 SVGIG (reference sequence). After removal of 3 bases from V and 3 bases from J, the junction contained 8 bases not matched to a gene. In nucleotides, the CDR3 is TGTGCCTGGAGGGCCTGGGGGGGACTCTACAATGAGCAGTTCTTC. This codes for CAWRAWGGLYNEQFF.

The chain has TRBV7-8 and TRBJ2-1; 11 bases fit TRBD2. The CDR3 sequence is 15 residues long. CDR1 is SGHVS and CDR2 is FQNEAQ in the germline V gene. V gave up 1 base and J gave up 14 bases; unmatched junction bases: 10. CDR3: CASSLGTTSGAWEFF. In DNA form, the CDR3 reads TGTGCCAGCAGCTTAGGAACGACTAGCGGGGCTTGGGAGTTCTTC.

This clone showed up just a few times. The chain employs TRBV2 and TRBJ2-5; the D is unclear. The germline CDR1 and CDR2 sequences are SNHLY and FYNNEI. Deletions cut 8 bases from V and 5 bases from J, with 9 bases between. The CDR3 covers 11 residues. The CDR3 protein is CASLRWETQYF. The CDR3 bases are TGTGCCAGCCTGCGTTGGGAGACCCAGTACTTC. Drawing the rest from reference TRBV2 and TRBJ2-5, the complete variable domain is EPEVTQTPSHQVTQMGQEVILRCVPISNHLYFYWYRQILGQKVEFLVSFYNNEISEKSEIFDDQFSVERPDGSNFTLKIRSTKLEDSAMYFCASLRWETQYFGPGTRLLVL.

V is TRBV2 and J is TRBJ1-2; 7 bases agree with TRBD1. This CDR3 comprises 13 residues. Unmatched junction bases numbered 6, after V lost 4 bases and J lost 7 bases. CDR1 is SNHLY, CDR2 FYNNEI, per germline. The CDR3 sequence: CASSALQGFGYTF. CDR3 nucleotides: TGTGCCAGCAGTGCACTACAGGGGTTTGGCTACACCTTC. Drawing the rest from reference TRBV2 and TRBJ1-2, the complete variable domain is EPEVTQTPSHQVTQMGQEVILRCVPISNHLYFYWYRQILGQKVEFLVSFYNNEISEKSEIFDDQFSVERPDGSNFTLKIRSTKLEDSAMYFCASSALQGFGYTFGSGTRLTVV.

J is TRBJ1-2 and V is TRBV5-1; 8 bases line up with TRBD1. This CDR3 is 16 amino acids long. Losses at the gene ends were 0 bases for V and 6 bases for J; bases not matched to a gene: 10. Germline V gives CDR1 SGHRS, CDR2 YFSETQ. The CDR3 nucleotides read TGCGCCAGCAGCTTGGAATTCGCGGGGACAGGCGATGGCTACACCTTC. Protein sequence: CASSLEFAGTGDGYTF.

This clone was seen more than once but under ten times. The genes are TRBV27 and TRBJ2-5; D unclear. This CDR3 is 13 amino acids long. CDR1 and CDR2 from the germline V gene are MNHEY and SMNVEV (reference sequence). V was shortened by 3 bases and J by 3 bases, with 8 bases between the two germline ends. CDR3 sequence: CASSFTDKETQYF. The CDR3 region has the DNA TGTGCCAGCAGTTTTACTGACAAAGAGACCCAGTACTTC.

This chain connects TRBV27 to TRBJ2-7, with 11 bases aligning to TRBD1. Germline assignment: CDR1 MNHEY and CDR2 SMNVEV (reference sequence). Losses at the gene ends were 9 bases for V and 3 bases for J; bases not matched to a gene: 1. This CDR3 spans 12 amino acids. The CDR3: CASGTGGYEQYF. The CDR3 DNA reads as TGTGCCAGTGGGACAGGGGGCTACGAGCAGTACTTC.

The chain couples TRBV6-1 to TRBJ2-2; 9 bases align to TRBD2. CDR1 and CDR2 from the germline V gene are MNHNS and SASEGT. With V trimmed by 3 bases and J by 1 base, 6 bases remained unmatched. The CDR3 spans 17 residues. The CDR3 sequence is CASSDLRREGNTGELFF. The DNA of the CDR3 is TGTGCCAGCAGTGATTTAAGGCGGGAGGGGAACACCGGGGAGCTGTTTTTT.

This clone occurred once. This chain links TRBV2 with TRBJ2-1; 7 positions agree with TRBD2. CDR3 length: 23 residues. With 0 bases clipped from V and 4 bases from J, the junction kept 27 bases outside the gene matches. Germline CDR1 reads SNHLY; CDR2 reads FYNNEI. Here the CDR3 reads CASSEAQKSRGPPTSMRYNEQFF. In DNA form, the CDR3 reads TGTGCCAGCAGTGAAGCGCAAAAAAGTCGCGGACCGCCGACTAGCATGAGATACAATGAGCAGTTCTTC.

For this clone: One end of the junction is discordant with germline, which a read error may explain. The chain employs TRBV7-6 and TRBJ1-2, with unresolved D. CDR3 length equals 8 residues. The germline CDR1 and CDR2 sequences are SGHVS and FNYEAQ. CDR3 residues: CASSWRAF. In DNA form, the CDR3 reads TGTGCCAGCAGCTGGCGGGCCTTC.

The rearrangement joins TRBV4-1 to TRBJ2-3, with a tentative D call TRBD2 (6 bases). There are 12 residues in the CDR3. In germline, CDR1 is MGHRA, CDR2 YSYEKL. The V end was cut by 2 bases, the J end by 6 bases, with 6 bases between. The CDR3 nucleotides read TGCGCCAGCAGCCAAAGCGGGGATACGCAGTATTTT. Amino acid sequence: CASSQSGDTQYF.

J is TRBJ1-5 and V is TRBV4-1, with D perhaps TRBD1 (6 bases). The V and J ends lost 0 bases and 9 bases respectively, with 15 bases between them. The CDR3 consists of 15 residues. Germline loops: CDR1 MGHRA, CDR2 YSYEKL. The CDR3 loop reads CASSQETGPGWPQHF. The CDR3 DNA is TGCGCCAGCAGCCAAGAGACAGGCCCGGGTTGGCCCCAGCATTTT.

The chain is built from TRBV27 and TRBJ1-6; 10 nucleotides match TRBD1. The junction had 5 bases not matched to a gene; V was cut back by 5 bases and J by 10 bases. The CDR3 consists of 14 residues. Looked up from germline, CDR1 is MNHEY and CDR2 is SMNVEV (reference sequence). CDR3 bases: TGTGCCAGCAGTGACAGGGGGCGAGGCTCACCCCTCCACTTT. As protein: CASSDRGRGSPLHF.

The CDR3 nucleotides are TGTGCCAGCAGCTTCACCGGGACAGTTGGGTCACCCCTCCACTTT. It is translated as CASSFTGTVGSPLHF. The V call is TRBV5-6, the J call TRBJ1-6; 7 positions agree with TRBD1. The V gene end was trimmed by 2 bases and the J gene end by 10 bases; junction bases not matched to a gene: 9. CDR3 length: 15 residues. The germline V gene encodes CDR1 SGHDT and CDR2 YYEEEE. The full variable domain, its missing parts supplied by reference TRBV5-6 and TRBJ1-6, is DAGVTQSPTHLIKTRGQQVTLRCSPKSGHDTVSWYQQALGQGPQFIFQYYEEEERQRGNFPDRFSGHQFPNYSSELNVNALLLGDSALYLCASSFTGTVGSPLHFGNGTRLTVT.

This clone was seen more than once but under ten times. The V and J genes are TRBV4-3 and TRBJ2-1; D unclear. Trimming stripped 0 bases from V and 0 bases from J, with 9 bases between. CDR1 LGHNA and CDR2 YSLEER come from the germline V gene. The CDR3 extends over 16 amino acids. The CDR3 here is CASSQDNAVSYNEQFF. The CDR3 DNA reads as TGCGCCAGCAGCCAAGATAACGCGGTCTCCTACAATGAGCAGTTCTTC.

This chain connects TRBV28 to TRBJ1-5, with D possibly being TRBD1 (5 bases). V was pared by 4 bases and J by 10 bases, with 17 bases between. The germline CDR1 and CDR2 sequences are MDHEN and SYDVKM. The CDR3 has 14 residues. CDR3 nucleotide sequence: TGTGCCAGCAGTTATAGTTATCTGGGGCAACCCCAGCATTTT. Translated, it gives CASSYSYLGQPQHF.